This TCR beta chain derives from a study of shared clonotypes between healthy human individuals. Sequenced by immunoSEQ multiplex PCR; TCRdb stores in-frame clones only, minus some. Altogether roughly 2,300,000 clones are present, under 95% being singletons, with the ten largest covering around 0.38%. Deletions cut 0 bases from V and 3 bases from J, with 12 bases between. CDR1 is SGDLS, CDR2 YYNGEE, per germline. CDR3 size: 16 residues. The receptor was derived from a young man in good health. Some clones in this sample may be carry-over from other donors' samples. Input material: naive CD4+ T cells from PBMCs. Subset given: CD45RA+ positively selected. The V gene is TRBV9, the J gene TRBJ2-2, with TRBD1 as a possible D gene (6 bases). The CDR3 DNA reads TGTGCCAGCAGCGTAGCTACAGGGCCGCACACCGGGGAGCTGTTTTTT. Translated, it gives CASSVATGPHTGELFF. The variable domain in full, completed from reference TRBV9 and TRBJ2-2, reads DSGVTQTPKHLITATGQRVTLRCSPRSGDLSVYWYQQSLDQGLQFLIQYYNGEERAKGNILERFSAQQFPDLHSELNLSSLELGDSALYFCASSVATGPHTGELFFGEGSRLTVL.